This passage covers 13 T cell receptor beta chains from one sample sequenced in a study of T cells in Graves' hyperthyroidism and ophthalmopathy. RNA transcripts gave rise to amplified TCR beta CDR3 regions. The primer set for the first-round RT-PCR of the TCR CDR3 was HTBI. Each CDR3 protein gets one entry after TCRdb re-called the multiplex PCR reads with MiXCR. This table holds about 640,000 distinct CDR3 sequences, roughly 20% found once. The sequenced sample consisted of blood. Receptor source: a man younger than 40 with Graves' ophthalmopathy.

The rearrangement uses TRBV20-1 and TRBJ1-1; D is uncertain. The CDR3 is 12 amino acids. V was pared by 2 bases and J by 1 base, with 5 bases between. CDR1 and CDR2 (germline): DFQATT, SNEGSKA (reference sequence). In nucleotides, the CDR3 is TGCAGTGCTAGATCTGGGAACACTGAAGCTTTCTTT. Residues: CSARSGNTEAFF.

This clonotype was detected a few times. J is TRBJ2-5 and V is TRBV20-1; D call uncertain. V was clipped by 5 bases and J by 0 bases, with 7 bases between them. CDR3 length: 12 amino acids. From germline, CDR1 is DFQATT and CDR2 SNEGSKA (reference sequence). CDR3 amino acids: CSARWHQETQYF. The CDR3 nucleotides are TGCAGTGCTCGGTGGCACCAAGAGACCCAGTACTTC.

The chain combines TRBV12-3 or TRBV12-4 with TRBJ2-5; 10 positions match TRBD2. CDR3 length equals 16 residues. The junction had 6 bases not matched to a gene; V was cut back by 3 bases and J by 2 bases. The CDR3 region is CASSLGRTSGQETQYF. In DNA, the CDR3 is TGTGCCAGCAGTTTGGGGAGGACTAGCGGTCAAGAGACCCAGTACTTC.

The chain carries TRBV30 and TRBJ2-4; D possibly corresponds to TRBD1 (8 bases). Germline-derived CDR1 and CDR2 are GTSNPN and SVGIG (reference sequence). This CDR3 is built from 17 residues. V was shortened by 4 bases and J by 7 bases, with 26 bases between the two germline ends. CDR3 sequence reads: CAWTDSGGQAPWNIQYF. CDR3 in DNA: TGTGCCTGGACCGACTCGGGGGGACAGGCACCCTGGAACATTCAGTACTTC.

The rearrangement uses TRBV12-3 or TRBV12-4 and TRBJ2-1; no reliable D call. V was clipped by 5 bases and J by 8 bases, with 13 bases between them. The CDR3 runs to 13 residues. The CDR3 here is CASSPSKAYEQFF. CDR3 nucleotide sequence: TGTGCCAGCAGTCCTTCGAAGGCGTATGAGCAGTTCTTC.

This clonotype was counted ten times or more. The chain joins TRBV2 to TRBJ1-5; the D is unclear. CDR1 and CDR2 (germline): SNHLY, FYNNEI. Trimming took off 7 bases at V and 6 bases at J, with 19 bases between the two ends. This CDR3 comprises 15 residues. CDR3 sequence (DNA): TGTGCCAGCAACCTAGGACCGGTGTTAGGTCAGCCCCAGCATTTT. Amino acid sequence: CASNLGPVLGQPQHF. Using reference TRBV2 and TRBJ1-5 for the parts outside the CDR3, the full variable domain is EPEVTQTPSHQVTQMGQEVILRCVPISNHLYFYWYRQILGQKVEFLVSFYNNEISEKSEIFDDQFSVERPDGSNFTLKIRSTKLEDSAMYFCASNLGPVLGQPQHFGDGTRLSIL.

This clonotype was counted between two and nine times. The gene calls are TRBV15 and TRBJ1-2; D call uncertain. This CDR3 is built from 12 residues. V dropped 0 bases and J dropped 6 bases, with 5 bases sitting between them. The V gene's germline CDR1 is LNHNV and CDR2 YYDKDF (reference sequence). Here the CDR3 reads CATSRDRHGYTF. The CDR3, as DNA: TGTGCCACCAGCAGAGATCGTCATGGCTACACCTTC.

This clonotype was counted at least ten times. V usage is TRBV28 and J usage is TRBJ2-1; D gene unclear. Germline V gene data show CDR1 as MDHEN and CDR2 as SYDVKM. The V gene lost 6 bases and the J gene lost 0 bases, with 15 bases spanning the gap. The CDR3 consists of 16 residues. The CDR3 spells CASRDSPYHSYNEQFF. The CDR3 region has the DNA TGTGCCAGCAGGGATTCCCCTTACCACTCCTACAATGAGCAGTTCTTC.

This clonotype was recorded many times. Here the CDR3 reads CAWSGGFSYEQYF. The CDR3 nucleotides are TGTGCCTGGAGTGGTGGATTTTCCTACGAGCAGTACTTC. The chain carries TRBV30 and TRBJ2-7; D gene uncertain. The CDR3 is 13 residues long. Germline CDR1 and CDR2: GTSNPN and SVGIG (reference sequence). With 1 base removed from V and 1 base from J, the gap between germline ends came to 8 bases.

The chain carries TRBV28 and TRBJ2-6; no clear D. V was pared by 6 bases and J by 4 bases, with 16 bases between. This CDR3 is 16 amino acids long. Germline V CDR1 and CDR2: MDHEN, SYDVKM. The CDR3 bases are TGTGCCAGCAGCCCTCTATTCCCAGGCGGGGCCAACGTCCTGACTTTC. It yields the protein CASSPLFPGGANVLTF.

In this sample, this clonotype turned up many times. The chain employs TRBV20-1 and TRBJ2-3; D not certain. V shed 0 bases and J shed 1 base, with 8 bases lying between them. The CDR3 contains 14 residues. CDR1 is DFQATT and CDR2 is SNEGSKA in the germline V gene (reference sequence). DNA of the CDR3: TGCAGTGCTAGAGATCTTCGAGGCACAGATACGCAGTATTTT. Translation gives CSARDLRGTDTQYF.

There are many counts of this clonotype. The J gene is TRBJ1-1, the V gene TRBV6-2 or TRBV6-3; 7 nucleotides agree with TRBD1. V was clipped by 5 bases and J by 1 base; unmatched bases: 7. This CDR3 has 15 residues. CDR1 is MNHEY and CDR2 is SVGEGT in the germline V gene. CDR3 loop: CASSTRDSGNTEAFF. The CDR3 coding sequence is TGTGCCAGCAGTACAAGGGACAGCGGGAACACTGAAGCTTTCTTT.

This clonotype showed up just a few times. The chain couples TRBV24-1 to TRBJ2-3; tentative D call: TRBD2 (6 bases). The V end lost 7 bases, the J end lost 2 bases, and 18 bases lay between the germline ends. The CDR3 is 16 amino acids. CDR1 and CDR2 (germline): KGHDR, SFDVKD. DNA for the CDR3: TGTGCCACCAGCTTCCCGGGACTGCTCAACACAGATACGCAGTATTTT. It specifies CATSFPGLLNTDTQYF.